The present TCR beta chain was sequenced within a study of siplizumab effects on memory and regulatory T cells. Study conclusions and caveats: Naive-or-memory phenotypes were unassignable for roughly 80-97% of proliferating CD4+ or CD8+ clones. Naive T cell populations appeared to exhibit greater diversity than memory cells and appeared to be major alloresponse contributors.

This clone is medium-sized by share. What it recognizes is unknown. A 37°C coculture lasting around 6 days was applied to the mixed lymphocyte reaction cells. The study labelled responder PBMCs with CFSE and stimulator PBMCs with Violet Dye, then mixed them 1:1. The method was immunoSEQ multiplex PCR; TCRdb's version includes in-frame clones alone and lacks a portion of them. This table has 10,000 to 15,000 clones, more than 45% appearing once. The sequenced sample was CFSE-low (dividing) CD8+ T cells sorted from an allogeneic mixed lymphocyte reaction. This TCR was sampled from a human donor in good health; the cells came from an allogeneic mixed lymphocyte reaction. Some clones in this sample may be carry-over from other donors' samples.

CDR3: CASSLSGNGLVTYEQYF. Written as DNA, the CDR3 is TGTGCCAGCAGTTTATCGGGGAACGGGCTGGTCACCTACGAGCAGTACTTC. The V and J genes are TRBV27 and TRBJ2-7; no reliable D call. Germline V CDR1 and CDR2: MNHEY, SMNVEV (reference sequence). The V end lost 0 bases, the J end lost 2 bases, and 17 bases lay between the germline ends. This CDR3 is 17 amino acids long.